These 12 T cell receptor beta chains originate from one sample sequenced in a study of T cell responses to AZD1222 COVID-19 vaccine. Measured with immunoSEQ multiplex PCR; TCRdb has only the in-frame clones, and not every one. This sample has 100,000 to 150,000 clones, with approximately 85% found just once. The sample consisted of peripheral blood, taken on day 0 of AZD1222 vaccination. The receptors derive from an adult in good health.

The CDR3 DNA reads as TGTGCCAGCAGTACAACAGTACAAGAGACCCAGTACTTC. Residues: CASSTTVQETQYF. This rearrangement joins TRBV6-5 to TRBJ2-5; unclear D gene. Trimming removed 5 bases at V and 2 bases at J, with 9 bases between. Germline V lookup: CDR1 MNHEY, CDR2 SVGAGI. This CDR3 has 13 amino acids.

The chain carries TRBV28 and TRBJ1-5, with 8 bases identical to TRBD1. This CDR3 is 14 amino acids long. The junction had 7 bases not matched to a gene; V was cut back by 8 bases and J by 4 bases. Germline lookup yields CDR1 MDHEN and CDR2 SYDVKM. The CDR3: CASLKDRANQPQHF. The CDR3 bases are TGTGCCAGCCTAAAGGACAGGGCAAATCAGCCCCAGCATTTT. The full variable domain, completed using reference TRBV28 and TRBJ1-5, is DVKVTQSSRYLVKRTGEKVFLECVQDMDHENMFWYRQDPGLGLRLIYFSYDVKMKEKGDIPEGYSVSREKKERFSLILESASTNQTSMYLCASLKDRANQPQHFGDGTRLSIL.

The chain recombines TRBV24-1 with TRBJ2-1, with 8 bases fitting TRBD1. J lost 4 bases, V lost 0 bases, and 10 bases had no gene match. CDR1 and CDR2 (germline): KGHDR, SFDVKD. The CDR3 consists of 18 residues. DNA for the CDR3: TGTGCCACCAGTGATTTGCAATCCACAGGGGGTCCGTACAATGAGCAGTTCTTC. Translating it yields CATSDLQSTGGPYNEQFF.

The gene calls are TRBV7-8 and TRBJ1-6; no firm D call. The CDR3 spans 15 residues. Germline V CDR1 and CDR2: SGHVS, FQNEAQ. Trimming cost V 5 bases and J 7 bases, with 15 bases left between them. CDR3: CASSPLRSSNSPLHF. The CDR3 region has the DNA TGTGCCAGCAGCCCGTTGCGGAGCTCGAATTCACCCCTCCACTTT.

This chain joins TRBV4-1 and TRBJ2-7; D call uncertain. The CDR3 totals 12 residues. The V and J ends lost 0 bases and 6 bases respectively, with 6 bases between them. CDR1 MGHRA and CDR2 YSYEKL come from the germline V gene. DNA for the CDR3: TGCGCCAGCAGCCAAGAACCAGCCGAGCAGTACTTC. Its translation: CASSQEPAEQYF.

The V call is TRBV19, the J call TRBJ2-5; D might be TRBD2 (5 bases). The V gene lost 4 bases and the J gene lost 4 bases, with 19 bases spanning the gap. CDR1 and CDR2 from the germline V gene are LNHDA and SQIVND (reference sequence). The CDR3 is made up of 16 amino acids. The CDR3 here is CASSTLSPRGGETQYF. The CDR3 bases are TGTGCCAGTAGTACTTTGTCACCGCGTGGAGGAGAGACCCAGTACTTC. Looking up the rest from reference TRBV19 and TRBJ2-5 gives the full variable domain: DGGITQSPKYLFRKEGQNVTLSCEQNLNHDAMYWYRQDPGQGLRLIYYSQIVNDFQKGDIAEGYSVSREKKESFPLTVTSAQKNPTAFYLCASSTLSPRGGETQYFGPGTRLLVL.

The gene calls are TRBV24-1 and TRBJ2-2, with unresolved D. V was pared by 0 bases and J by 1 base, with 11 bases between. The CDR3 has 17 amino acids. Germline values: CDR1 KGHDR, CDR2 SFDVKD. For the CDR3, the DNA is TGTGCCACCAGTGATTTGCGTCTGCGGATGAACACCGGGGAGCTGTTTTTT. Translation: CATSDLRLRMNTGELFF.

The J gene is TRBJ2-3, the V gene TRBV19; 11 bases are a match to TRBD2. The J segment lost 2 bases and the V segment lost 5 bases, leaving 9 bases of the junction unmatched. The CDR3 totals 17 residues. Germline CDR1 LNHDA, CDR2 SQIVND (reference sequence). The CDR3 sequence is CASSPIRLAGFTDTQYF. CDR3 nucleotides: TGTGCCAGTAGTCCCATTCGACTAGCGGGGTTCACAGATACGCAGTATTTT.

The CDR3 nucleotides read TGTGCCAGCAGCCCGACAGGGCGTCGGGAGACCCAGTACTTC. It codes for CASSPTGRRETQYF. V gene TRBV7-7 combines with J gene TRBJ2-5, with 7 bases fitting TRBD1. Germline lookup yields CDR1 SSHAT and CDR2 FNYEAQ (reference sequence). The V gene end was trimmed by 5 bases and the J gene end by 5 bases; junction bases not matched to a gene: 8. This CDR3 has 14 residues.

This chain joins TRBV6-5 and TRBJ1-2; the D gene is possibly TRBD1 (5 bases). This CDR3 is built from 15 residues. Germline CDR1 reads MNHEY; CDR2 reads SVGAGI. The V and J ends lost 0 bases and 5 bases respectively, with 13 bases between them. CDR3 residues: CASSYSTGGRYGYTF. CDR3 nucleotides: TGTGCCAGCAGTTACTCGACGGGGGGTCGATATGGCTACACCTTC.

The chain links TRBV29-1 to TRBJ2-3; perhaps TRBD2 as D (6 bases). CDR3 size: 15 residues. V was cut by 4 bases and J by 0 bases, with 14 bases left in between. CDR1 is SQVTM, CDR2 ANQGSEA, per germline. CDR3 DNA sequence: TGCAGCGTTGCGGAAAGCGGGTCTAGCACAGATACGCAGTATTTT. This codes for CSVAESGSSTDTQYF.

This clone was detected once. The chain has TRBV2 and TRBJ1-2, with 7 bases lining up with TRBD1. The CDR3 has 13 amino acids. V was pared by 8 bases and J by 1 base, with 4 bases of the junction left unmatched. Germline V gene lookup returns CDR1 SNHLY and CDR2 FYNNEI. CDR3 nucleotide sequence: TGTGCCAGCGCCAGGGGGAATAACTATGGCTACACCTTC. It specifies CASARGNNYGYTF.